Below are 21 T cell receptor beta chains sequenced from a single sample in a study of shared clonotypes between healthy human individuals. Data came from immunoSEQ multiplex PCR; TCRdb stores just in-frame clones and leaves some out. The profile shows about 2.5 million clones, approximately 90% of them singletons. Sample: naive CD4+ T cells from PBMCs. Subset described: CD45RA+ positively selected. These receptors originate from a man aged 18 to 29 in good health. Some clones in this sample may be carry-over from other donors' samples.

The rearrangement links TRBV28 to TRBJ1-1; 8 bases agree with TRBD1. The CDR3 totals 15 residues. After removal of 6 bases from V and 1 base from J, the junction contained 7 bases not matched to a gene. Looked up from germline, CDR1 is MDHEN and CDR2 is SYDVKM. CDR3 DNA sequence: TGTGCCAGCAGGACAGGGGCCACTGGGAACACTGAAGCTTTCTTT. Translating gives CASRTGATGNTEAFF.

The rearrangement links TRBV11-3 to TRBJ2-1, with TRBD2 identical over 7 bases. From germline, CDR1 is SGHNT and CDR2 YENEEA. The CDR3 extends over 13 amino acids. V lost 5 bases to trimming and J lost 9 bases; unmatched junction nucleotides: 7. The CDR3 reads CASSPWGGGEQFF. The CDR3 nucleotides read TGTGCCAGCAGCCCTTGGGGGGGAGGTGAGCAGTTCTTC.

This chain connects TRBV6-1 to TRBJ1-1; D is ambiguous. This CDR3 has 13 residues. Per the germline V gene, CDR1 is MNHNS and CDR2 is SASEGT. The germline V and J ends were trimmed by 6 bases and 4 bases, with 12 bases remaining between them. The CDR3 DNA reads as TGTGCCAGCAGCCCTACCCGCCGCACTGAAGCTTTCTTT. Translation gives CASSPTRRTEAFF.

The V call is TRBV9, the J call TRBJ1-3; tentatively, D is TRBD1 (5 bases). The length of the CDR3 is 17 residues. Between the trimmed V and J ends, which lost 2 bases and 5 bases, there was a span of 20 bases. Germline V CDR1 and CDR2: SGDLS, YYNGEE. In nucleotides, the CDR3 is TGTGCCAGCAGCGTTCAACCCAGGGTCACTAAAAGAAACACCATATATTTT. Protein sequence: CASSVQPRVTKRNTIYF.

The CDR3 protein is CASRRAGSAGELFF. The CDR3 DNA reads TGTGCCAGCAGGCGAGCGGGAAGTGCCGGGGAGCTGTTTTTT. The chain couples TRBV6-6 to TRBJ2-2, with 7 bases lining up with TRBD2. In germline, CDR1 is MNHNY, CDR2 SVGAGI (reference sequence). CDR3 size: 14 residues. J was trimmed by 6 bases and V by 6 bases; bases with no gene match: 7.

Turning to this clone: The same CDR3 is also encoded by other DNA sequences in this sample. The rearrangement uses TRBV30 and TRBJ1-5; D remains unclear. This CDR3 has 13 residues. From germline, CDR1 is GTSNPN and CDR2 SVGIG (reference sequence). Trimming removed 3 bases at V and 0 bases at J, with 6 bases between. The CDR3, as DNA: TGTGCCTGGAGCGGCGATAGCAATCAGCCCCAGCATTTT. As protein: CAWSGDSNQPQHF.

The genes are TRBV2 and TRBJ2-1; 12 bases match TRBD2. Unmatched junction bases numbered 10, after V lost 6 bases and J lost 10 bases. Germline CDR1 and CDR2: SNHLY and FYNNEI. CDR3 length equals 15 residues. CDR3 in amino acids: CASSAGLAGPREQFF. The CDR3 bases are TGTGCCAGCAGCGCCGGACTAGCGGGGCCTAGGGAGCAGTTCTTC.

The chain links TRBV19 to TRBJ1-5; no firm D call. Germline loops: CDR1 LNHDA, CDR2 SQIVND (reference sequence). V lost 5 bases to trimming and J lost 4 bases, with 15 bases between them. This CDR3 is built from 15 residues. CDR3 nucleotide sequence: TGTGCCAGTAGTGGCTGGACCGTCGGGAATCAGCCCCAGCATTTT. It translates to CASSGWTVGNQPQHF.

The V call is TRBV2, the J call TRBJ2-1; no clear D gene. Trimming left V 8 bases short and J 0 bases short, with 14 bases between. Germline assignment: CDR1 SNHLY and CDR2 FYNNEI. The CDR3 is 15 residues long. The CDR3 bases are TGTGCCAGCCAGTGGTCGGAAGCCTCCTACAATGAGCAGTTCTTC. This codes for CASQWSEASYNEQFF.

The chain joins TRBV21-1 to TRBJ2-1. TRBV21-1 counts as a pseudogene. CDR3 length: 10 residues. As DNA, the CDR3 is TGTGCCAGCAGCCCCTACAAGCAGTTCTTC. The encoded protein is CASSPYKQFF.

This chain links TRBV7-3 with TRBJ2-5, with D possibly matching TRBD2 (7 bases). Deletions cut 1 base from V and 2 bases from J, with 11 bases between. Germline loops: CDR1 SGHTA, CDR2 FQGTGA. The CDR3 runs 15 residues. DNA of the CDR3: TGTGCCAGCAGCTTAATACAGGGAGGGCAAGAGACCCAGTACTTC. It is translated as CASSLIQGGQETQYF.

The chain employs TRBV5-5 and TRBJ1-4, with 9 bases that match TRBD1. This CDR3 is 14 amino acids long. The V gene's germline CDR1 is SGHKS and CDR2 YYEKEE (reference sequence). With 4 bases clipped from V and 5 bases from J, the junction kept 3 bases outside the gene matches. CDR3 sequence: CASSPGTGNEKLFF. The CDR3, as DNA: TGTGCCAGCAGCCCCGGGACAGGGAATGAAAAACTGTTTTTT.

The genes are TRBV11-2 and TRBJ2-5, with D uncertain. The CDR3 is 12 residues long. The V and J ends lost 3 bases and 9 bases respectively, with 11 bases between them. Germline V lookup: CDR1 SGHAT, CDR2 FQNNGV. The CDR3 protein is CASSFLSGAQYF. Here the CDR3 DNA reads TGTGCCAGCAGCTTCCTGAGTGGGGCCCAGTACTTC. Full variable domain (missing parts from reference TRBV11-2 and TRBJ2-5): EAGVAQSPRYKIIEKRQSVAFWCNPISGHATLYWYQQILGQGPKLLIQFQNNGVVDDSQLPKDRFSAERLKGVDSTLKIQPAKLEDSAVYLCASSFLSGAQYFGPGTRLLVL.

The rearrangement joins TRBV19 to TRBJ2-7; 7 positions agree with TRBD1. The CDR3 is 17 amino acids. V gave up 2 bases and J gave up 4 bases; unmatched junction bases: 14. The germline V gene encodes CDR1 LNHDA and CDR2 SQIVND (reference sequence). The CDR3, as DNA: TGTGCCAGTAGTATATCTTCAGTGAGGACAGGTGCTTACGAGCAGTACTTC. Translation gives CASSISSVRTGAYEQYF.

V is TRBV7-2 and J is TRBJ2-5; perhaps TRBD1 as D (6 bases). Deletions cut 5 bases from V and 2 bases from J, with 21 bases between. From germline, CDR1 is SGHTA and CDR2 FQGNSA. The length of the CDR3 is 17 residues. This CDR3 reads CASSPRGWGSAQETQYF. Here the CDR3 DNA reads TGTGCCAGCAGCCCCAGGGGTTGGGGGTCAGCTCAAGAGACCCAGTACTTC.

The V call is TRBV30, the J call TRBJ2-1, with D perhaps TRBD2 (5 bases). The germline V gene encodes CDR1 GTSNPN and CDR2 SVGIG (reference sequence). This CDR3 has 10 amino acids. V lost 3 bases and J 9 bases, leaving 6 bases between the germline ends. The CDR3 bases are TGTGCCTGGAGCCGGGGTGAGCAGTTCTTC. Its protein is CAWSRGEQFF.

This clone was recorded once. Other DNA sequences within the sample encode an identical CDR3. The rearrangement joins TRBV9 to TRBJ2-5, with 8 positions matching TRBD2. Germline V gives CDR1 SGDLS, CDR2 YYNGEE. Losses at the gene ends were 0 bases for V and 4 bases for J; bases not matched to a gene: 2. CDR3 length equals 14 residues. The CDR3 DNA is TGTGCCAGCAGCGTAGCGAGCGGGAGAGAGACCCAGTACTTC. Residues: CASSVASGRETQYF.

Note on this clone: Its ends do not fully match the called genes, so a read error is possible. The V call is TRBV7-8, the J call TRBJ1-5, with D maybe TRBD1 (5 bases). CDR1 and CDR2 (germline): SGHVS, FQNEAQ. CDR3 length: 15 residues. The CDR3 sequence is CASSLAGTTFQPQHF. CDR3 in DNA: TGTGCCAGCAGCCTAGCAGGGACCACCTTTCAGCCCCAGCATTTT.

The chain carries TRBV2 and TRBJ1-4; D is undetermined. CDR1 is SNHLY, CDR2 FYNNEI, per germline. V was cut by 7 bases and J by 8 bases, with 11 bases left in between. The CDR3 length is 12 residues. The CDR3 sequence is CASIRGREKLFF. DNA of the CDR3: TGTGCCAGCATACGAGGACGGGAAAAACTGTTTTTT.

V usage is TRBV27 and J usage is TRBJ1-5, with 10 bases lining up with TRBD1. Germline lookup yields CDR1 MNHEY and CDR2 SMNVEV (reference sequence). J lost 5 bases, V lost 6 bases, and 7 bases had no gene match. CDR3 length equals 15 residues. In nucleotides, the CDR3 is TGTGCCAGCAGCCGGAGACAGGGGGCAGATCAGCCCCAGCATTTT. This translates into CASSRRQGADQPQHF.

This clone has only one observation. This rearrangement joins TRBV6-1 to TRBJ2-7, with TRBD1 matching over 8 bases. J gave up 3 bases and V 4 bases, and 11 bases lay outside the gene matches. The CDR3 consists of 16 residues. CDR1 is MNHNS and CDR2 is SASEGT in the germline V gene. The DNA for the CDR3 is TGTGCCAGCAGTGCAGTGACAGGGGCAAACAACTACGAGCAGTACTTC. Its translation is CASSAVTGANNYEQYF.